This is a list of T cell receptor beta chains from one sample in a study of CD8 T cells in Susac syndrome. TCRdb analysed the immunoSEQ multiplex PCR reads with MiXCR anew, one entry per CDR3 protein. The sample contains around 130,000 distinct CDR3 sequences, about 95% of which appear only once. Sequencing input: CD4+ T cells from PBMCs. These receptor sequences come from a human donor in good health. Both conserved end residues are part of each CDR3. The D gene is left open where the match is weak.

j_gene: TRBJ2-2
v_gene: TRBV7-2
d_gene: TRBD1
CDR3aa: CASNRRTGLNTGELFF

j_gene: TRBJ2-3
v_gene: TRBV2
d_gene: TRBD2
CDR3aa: CASRWAGEATDTQYF

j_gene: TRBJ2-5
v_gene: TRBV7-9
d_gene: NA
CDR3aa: CASSSGARGQETQYF

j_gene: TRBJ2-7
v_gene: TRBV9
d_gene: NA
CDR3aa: CASSVAQGTYEQYF

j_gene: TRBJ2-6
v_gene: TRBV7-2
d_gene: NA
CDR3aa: CASSFYSGANVLTF

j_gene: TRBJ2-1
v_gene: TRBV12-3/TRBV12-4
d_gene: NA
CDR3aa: CASSSYGEQFF

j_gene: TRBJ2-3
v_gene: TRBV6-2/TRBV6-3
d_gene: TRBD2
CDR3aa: CASVPSGEDTQYF

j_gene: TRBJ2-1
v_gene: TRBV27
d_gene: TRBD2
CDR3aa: CASSLETSGSSEQFF

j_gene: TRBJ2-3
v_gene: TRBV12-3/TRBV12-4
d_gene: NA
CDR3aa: CASSLLRGTQYF

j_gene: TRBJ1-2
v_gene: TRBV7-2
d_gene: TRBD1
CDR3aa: CASSTKAGTGGEDGYTF

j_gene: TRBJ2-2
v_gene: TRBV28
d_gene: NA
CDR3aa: CASRKANTGELFF

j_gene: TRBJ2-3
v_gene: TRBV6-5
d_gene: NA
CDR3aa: CASSHKGLVRDTQYF

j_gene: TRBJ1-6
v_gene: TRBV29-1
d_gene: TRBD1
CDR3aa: CSARTGVESPLHF

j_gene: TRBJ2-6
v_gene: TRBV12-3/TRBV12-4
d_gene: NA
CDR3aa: CASSPMGTSGANVLTF

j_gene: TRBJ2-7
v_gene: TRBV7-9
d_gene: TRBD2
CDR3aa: CASSFELAGYEQYF

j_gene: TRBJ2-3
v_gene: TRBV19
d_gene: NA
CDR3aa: CASSPARTDTQYF

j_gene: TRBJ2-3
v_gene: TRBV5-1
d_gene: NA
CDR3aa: CASSLAQDTDTQYF

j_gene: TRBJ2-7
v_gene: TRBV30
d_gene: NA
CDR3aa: CAWSVYYEQYF

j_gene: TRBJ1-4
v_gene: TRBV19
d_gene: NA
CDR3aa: CASTRGPDTNEKLFF

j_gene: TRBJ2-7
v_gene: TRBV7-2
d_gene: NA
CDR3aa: CASSHGFNEQYF

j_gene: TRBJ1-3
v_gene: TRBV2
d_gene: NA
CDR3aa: CASNSDSLLGNTIYF

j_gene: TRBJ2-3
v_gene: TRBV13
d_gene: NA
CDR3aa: CASSVMDTQYF

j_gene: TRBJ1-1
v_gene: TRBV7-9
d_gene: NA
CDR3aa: CASSPPTGINTEAFF